Presented here are 2 T cell receptor beta chains from one specimen sequenced in a study of cytomegalovirus exposure and HLA in healthy donors. With 60 Vbeta and 13 Jbeta primers, the PCR was carried out. Assay used: immunoSEQ multiplex PCR; TCRdb lists only in-frame clones, some missing. The data hold about 140,000 clones, with 60% to 85% observed a single time. The sample comprised PBMCs. The receptors come from a male donor in good health and CMV-seropositive.

The rearrangement links TRBV4-2 to TRBJ2-7; no reliable D call. The germline CDR1 and CDR2 sequences are LGHNA and YNFKEQ. This CDR3 region has 16 residues. Trimming removed 0 bases at V and 0 bases at J, with 12 bases between. CDR3 amino acids: CASSQDARYLSYEQYF. The CDR3 coding sequence is TGTGCCAGCAGCCAAGATGCGCGATACCTCTCCTACGAGCAGTACTTC.

The chain combines TRBV7-9 with TRBJ2-7; D not resolved. The CDR3 sequence is 14 residues long. Germline V gene sequence: CDR1 SEHNR, CDR2 FQNEAQ (reference sequence). Trimming took 4 bases from V and 6 from J, leaving 16 bases between them. CDR3 residues: CASSWWSLGSEQYF. DNA for the CDR3: TGTGCCAGCAGCTGGTGGTCCCTAGGAAGCGAGCAGTACTTC.